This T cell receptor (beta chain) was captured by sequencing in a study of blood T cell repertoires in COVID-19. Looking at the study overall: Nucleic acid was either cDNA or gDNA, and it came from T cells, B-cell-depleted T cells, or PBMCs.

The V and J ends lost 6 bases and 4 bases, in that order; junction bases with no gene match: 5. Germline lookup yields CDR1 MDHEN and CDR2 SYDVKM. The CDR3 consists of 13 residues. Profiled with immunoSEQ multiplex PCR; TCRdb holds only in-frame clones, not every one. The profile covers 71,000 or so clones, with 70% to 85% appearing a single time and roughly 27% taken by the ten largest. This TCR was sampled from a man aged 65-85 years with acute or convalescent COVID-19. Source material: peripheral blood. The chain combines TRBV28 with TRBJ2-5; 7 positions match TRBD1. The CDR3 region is CASSTPGGETQYF. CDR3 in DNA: TGTGCCAGCAGCACCCCAGGGGGAGAGACCCAGTACTTC.